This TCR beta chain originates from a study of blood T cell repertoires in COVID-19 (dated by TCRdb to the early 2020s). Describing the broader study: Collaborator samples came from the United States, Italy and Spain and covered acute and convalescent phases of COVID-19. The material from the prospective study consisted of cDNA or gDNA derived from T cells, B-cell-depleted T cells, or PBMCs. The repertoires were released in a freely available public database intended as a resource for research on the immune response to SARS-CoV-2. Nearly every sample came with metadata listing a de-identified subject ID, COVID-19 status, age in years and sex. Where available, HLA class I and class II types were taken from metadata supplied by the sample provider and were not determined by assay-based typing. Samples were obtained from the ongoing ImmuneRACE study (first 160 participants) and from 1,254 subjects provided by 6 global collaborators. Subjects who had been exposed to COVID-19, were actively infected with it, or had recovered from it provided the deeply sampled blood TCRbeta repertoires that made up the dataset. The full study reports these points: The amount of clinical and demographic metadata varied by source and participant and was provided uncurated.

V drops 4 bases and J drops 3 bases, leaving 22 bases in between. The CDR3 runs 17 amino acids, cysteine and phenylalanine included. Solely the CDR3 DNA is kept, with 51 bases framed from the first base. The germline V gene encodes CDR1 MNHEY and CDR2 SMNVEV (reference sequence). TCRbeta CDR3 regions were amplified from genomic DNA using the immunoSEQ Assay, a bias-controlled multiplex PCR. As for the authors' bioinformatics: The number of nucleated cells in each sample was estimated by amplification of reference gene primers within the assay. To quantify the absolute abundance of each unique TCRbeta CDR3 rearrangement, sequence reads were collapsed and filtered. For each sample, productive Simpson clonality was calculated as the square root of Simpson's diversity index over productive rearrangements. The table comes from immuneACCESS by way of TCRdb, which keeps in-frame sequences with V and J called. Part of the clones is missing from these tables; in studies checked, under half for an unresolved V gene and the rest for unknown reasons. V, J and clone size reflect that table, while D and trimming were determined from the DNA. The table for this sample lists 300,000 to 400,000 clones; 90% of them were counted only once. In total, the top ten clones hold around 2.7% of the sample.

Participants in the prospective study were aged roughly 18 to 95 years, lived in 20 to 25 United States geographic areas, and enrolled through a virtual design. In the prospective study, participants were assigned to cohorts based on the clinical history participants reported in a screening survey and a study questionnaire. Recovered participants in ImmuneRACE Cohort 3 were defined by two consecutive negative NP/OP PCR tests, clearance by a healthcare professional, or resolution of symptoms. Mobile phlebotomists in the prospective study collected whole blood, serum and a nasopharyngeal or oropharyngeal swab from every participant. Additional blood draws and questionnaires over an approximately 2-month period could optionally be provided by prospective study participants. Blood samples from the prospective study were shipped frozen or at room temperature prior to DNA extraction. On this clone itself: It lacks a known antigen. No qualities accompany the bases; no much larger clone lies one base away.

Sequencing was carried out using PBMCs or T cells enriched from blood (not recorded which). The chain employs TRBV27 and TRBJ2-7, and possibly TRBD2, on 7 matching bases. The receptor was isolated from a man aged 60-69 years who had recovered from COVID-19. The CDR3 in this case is CASSWGGPGAGGYEQYF. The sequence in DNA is TGTGCCAGCAGTTGGGGGGGTCCAGGGGCGGGTGGCTACGAGCAGTACTTC.